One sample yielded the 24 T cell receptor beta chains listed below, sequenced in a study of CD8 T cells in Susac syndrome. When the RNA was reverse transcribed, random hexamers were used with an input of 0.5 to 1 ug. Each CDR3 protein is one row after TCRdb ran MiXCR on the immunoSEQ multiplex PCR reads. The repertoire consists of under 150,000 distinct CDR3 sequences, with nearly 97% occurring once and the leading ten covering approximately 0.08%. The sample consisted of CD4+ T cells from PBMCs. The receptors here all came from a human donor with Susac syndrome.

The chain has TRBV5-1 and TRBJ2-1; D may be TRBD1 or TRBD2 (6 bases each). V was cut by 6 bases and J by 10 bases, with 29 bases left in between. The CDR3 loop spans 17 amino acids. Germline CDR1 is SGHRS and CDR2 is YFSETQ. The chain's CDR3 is CASNQGRPGRTNDEQFF. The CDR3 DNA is TGCGCCAGCAATCAGGGGCGACCAGGCCGGACTAACGACGAGCAGTTCTTC. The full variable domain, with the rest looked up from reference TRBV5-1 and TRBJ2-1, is KAGVTQTPRYLIKTRGQQVTLSCSPISGHRSVSWYQQTPGQGLQFLFEYFSETQRNKGNFPGRFSGRQFSNSRSEMNVSTLELGDSALYLCASNQGRPGRTNDEQFFGPGTRLTVL.

This chain's CDR3 is CASMAAGAYQETQYF. CDR3 nucleotides: TGTGCCAGCATGGCCGCAGGCGCCTACCAAGAGACCCAGTACTTC. The V call is TRBV6-1, the J call TRBJ2-5; D is uncertain. In germline, CDR1 is MNHNS, CDR2 SASEGT. This CDR3 has 15 residues. V shed 7 bases and J shed 0 bases, with 15 bases lying between them.

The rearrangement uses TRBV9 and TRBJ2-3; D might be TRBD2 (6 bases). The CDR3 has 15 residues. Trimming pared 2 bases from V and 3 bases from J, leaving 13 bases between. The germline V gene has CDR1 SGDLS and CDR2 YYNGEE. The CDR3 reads CASSVGIAETDTQYF. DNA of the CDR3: TGTGCCAGCAGCGTTGGAATAGCGGAAACAGATACGCAGTATTTT.

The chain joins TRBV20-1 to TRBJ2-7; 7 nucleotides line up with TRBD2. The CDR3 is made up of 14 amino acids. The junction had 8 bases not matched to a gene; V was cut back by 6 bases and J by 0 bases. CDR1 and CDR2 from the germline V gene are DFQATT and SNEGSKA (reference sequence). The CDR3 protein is CSAQSGESSYEQYF. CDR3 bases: TGCAGTGCCCAAAGCGGGGAGAGCTCCTACGAGCAGTACTTC.

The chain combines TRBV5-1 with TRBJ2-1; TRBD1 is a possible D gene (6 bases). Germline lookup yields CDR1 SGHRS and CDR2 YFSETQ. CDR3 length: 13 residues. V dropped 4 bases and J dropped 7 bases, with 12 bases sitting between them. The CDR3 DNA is TGCGCCAGCAGCCTGGACAGAAGGAATGAGCAGTTCTTC. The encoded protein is CASSLDRRNEQFF. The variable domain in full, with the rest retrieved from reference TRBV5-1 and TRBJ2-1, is KAGVTQTPRYLIKTRGQQVTLSCSPISGHRSVSWYQQTPGQGLQFLFEYFSETQRNKGNFPGRFSGRQFSNSRSEMNVSTLELGDSALYLCASSLDRRNEQFFGPGTRLTVL.

The chain's CDR3 is CASRFGTGGGEQFF. In nucleotides, the CDR3 is TGTGCCAGCAGGTTTGGGACAGGGGGCGGTGAGCAGTTCTTC. The gene calls are TRBV12-3 or TRBV12-4 and TRBJ2-1, with 12 bases fitting TRBD1. The length of the CDR3 is 14 residues. The V and J ends lost 6 bases and 9 bases, in that order; junction bases with no gene match: 6.

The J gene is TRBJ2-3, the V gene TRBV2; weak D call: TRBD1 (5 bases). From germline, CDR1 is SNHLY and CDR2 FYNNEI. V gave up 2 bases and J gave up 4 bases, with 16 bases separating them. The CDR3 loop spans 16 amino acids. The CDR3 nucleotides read TGTGCCAGCAGTGAACATGGAAGGGGTATAGCAGATACGCAGTATTTT. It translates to CASSEHGRGIADTQYF.

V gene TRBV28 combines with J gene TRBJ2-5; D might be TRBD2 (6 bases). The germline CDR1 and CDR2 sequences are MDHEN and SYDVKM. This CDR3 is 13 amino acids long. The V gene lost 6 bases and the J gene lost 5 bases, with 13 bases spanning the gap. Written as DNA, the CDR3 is TGTGCCAGCAGGCGGGGAGCCGGGGAGACCCAGTACTTC. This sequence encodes CASRRGAGETQYF.

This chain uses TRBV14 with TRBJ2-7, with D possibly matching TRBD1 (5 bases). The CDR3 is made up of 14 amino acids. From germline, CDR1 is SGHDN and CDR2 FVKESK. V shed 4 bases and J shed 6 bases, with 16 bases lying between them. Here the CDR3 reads CASSRETDRREQYF. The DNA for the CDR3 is TGTGCCAGCAGCCGAGAGACAGATCGGCGCGAGCAGTACTTC.

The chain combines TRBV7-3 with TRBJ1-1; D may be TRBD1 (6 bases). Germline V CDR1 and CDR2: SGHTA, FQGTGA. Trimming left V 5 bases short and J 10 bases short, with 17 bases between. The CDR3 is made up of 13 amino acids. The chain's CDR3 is CASSPKPTGRAFF. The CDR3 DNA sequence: TGTGCCAGCAGCCCAAAGCCCACAGGGCGAGCTTTCTTT.

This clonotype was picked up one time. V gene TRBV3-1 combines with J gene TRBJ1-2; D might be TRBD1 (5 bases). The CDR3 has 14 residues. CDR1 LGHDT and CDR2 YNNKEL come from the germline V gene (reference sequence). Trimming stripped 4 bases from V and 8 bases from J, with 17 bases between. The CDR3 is CASSPLEGSRGYTF. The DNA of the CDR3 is TGTGCCAGCAGCCCGCTCGAGGGGTCGAGGGGCTACACCTTC.

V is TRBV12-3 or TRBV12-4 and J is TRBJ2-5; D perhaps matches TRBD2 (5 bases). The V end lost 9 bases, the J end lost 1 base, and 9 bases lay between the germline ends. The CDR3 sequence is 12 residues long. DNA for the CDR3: TGTGCCAGTTCCCGGGGCCAAGAGACCCAGTACTTC. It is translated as CASSRGQETQYF.

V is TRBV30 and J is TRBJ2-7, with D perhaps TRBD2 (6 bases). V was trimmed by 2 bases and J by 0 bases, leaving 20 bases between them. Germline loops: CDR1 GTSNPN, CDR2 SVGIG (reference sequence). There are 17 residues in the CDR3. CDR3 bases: TGTGCCTGGAGTCCCCGGGGCATGCAGGGACTCTCCTACGAGCAGTACTTC. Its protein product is CAWSPRGMQGLSYEQYF.

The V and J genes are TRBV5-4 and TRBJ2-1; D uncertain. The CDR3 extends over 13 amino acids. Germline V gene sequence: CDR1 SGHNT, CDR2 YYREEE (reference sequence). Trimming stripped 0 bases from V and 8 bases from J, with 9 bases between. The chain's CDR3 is CASSLDARDEQFF. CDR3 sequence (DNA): TGTGCCAGCAGCTTGGACGCCCGCGATGAGCAGTTCTTC. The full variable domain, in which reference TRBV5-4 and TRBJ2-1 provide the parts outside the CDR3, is ETGVTQSPTHLIKTRGQQVTLRCSSQSGHNTVSWYQQALGQGPQFIFQYYREEENGRGNFPPRFSGLQFPNYSSELNVNALELDDSALYLCASSLDARDEQFFGPGTRLTVL.

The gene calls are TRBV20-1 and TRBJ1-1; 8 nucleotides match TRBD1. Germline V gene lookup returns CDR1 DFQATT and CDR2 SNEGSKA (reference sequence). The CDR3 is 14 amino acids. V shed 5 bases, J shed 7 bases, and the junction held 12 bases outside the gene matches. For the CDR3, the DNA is TGCAGTGCTCCCACCCCCGGACAGGGCAGTGAAGCTTTCTTT. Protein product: CSAPTPGQGSEAFF.

The CDR3 region is CSARGTSGGAHEQYF. DNA of the CDR3: TGCAGTGCCCGTGGGACTAGCGGGGGGGCCCACGAGCAGTACTTC. The chain is built from TRBV20-1 and TRBJ2-7; 16 bases align to TRBD2. The length of the CDR3 is 15 residues. V trimming: 6 bases; J trimming: 5 bases; junction bases outside the gene matches: 7. Germline assignment: CDR1 DFQATT and CDR2 SNEGSKA (reference sequence).

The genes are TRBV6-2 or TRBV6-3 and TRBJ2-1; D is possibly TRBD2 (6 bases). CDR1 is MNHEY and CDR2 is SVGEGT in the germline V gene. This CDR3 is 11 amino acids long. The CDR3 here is CGAGSYNEQFF. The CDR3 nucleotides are TGTGGGGCGGGGAGCTACAATGAGCAGTTCTTC.

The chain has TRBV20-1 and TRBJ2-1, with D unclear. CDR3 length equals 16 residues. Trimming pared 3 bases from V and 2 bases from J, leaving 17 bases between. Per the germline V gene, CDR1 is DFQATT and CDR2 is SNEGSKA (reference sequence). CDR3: CSARGLSGTTYNEQFF. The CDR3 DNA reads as TGCAGTGCTAGGGGGTTATCTGGTACAACCTACAATGAGCAGTTCTTC.

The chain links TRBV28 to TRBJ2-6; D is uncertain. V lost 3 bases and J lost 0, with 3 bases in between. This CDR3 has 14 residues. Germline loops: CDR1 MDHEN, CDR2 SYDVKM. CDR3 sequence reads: CASSFASGANVLTF. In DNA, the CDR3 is TGTGCCAGCAGTTTCGCCTCTGGGGCCAACGTCCTGACTTTC.

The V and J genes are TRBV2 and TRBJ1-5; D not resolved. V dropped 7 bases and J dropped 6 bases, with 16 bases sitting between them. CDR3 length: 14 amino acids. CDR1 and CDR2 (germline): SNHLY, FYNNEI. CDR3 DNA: TGTGCCAGCACCCTGGCCTTTAGCGGTCAGCCCCAGCATTTT. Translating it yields CASTLAFSGQPQHF.

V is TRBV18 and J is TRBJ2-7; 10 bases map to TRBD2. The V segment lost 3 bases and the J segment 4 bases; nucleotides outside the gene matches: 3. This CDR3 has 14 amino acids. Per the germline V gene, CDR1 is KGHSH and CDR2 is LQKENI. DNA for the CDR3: TGTGCCAGCTCACCTAGCGGGAGGCCGTACGAGCAGTACTTC. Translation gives CASSPSGRPYEQYF.

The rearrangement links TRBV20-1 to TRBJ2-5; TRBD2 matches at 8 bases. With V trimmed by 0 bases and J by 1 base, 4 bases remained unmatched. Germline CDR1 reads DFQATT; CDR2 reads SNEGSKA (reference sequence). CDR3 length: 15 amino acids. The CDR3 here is CSAREYGGVQETQYF. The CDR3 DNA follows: TGCAGTGCTAGAGAATACGGGGGGGTCCAAGAGACCCAGTACTTC.

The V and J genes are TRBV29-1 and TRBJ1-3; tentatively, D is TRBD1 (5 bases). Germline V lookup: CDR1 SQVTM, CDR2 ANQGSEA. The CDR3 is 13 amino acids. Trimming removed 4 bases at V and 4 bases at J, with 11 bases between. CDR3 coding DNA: TGCAGCGTTGGGGGGAATTGGGGAAACACCATATATTTT. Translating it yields CSVGGNWGNTIYF.

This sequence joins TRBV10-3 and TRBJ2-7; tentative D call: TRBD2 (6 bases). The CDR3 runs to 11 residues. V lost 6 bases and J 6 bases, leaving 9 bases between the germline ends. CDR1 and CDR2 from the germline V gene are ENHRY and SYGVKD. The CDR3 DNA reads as TGTGCCATCAGCCCAGCGGGCGAGCAGTACTTC. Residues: CAISPAGEQYF.